A selection of T cell receptor beta chains follows, all from one sample in a study of radiotherapy plus CTLA-4 blockade in lung cancer. Sequencing was performed with immunoSEQ multiplex PCR; in TCRdb, only in-frame clones are kept and a portion is missing. The sample carries approximately 45,000 clones, almost 65% recorded once. The sample here was peripheral blood, taken from a patient treated with radiotherapy plus ipilimumab. These receptors all stem from a human donor with non-small cell lung cancer who had a partial response to radiotherapy plus ipilimumab. Each CDR3 is given with its conserved first and last residue. The D gene is left open where the match is weak. Clone sizes are given selectively: once, few, many, or a class where the clone is expanded.

d_call: TRBD1
v_call: TRBV5-6
clone_size: NA
j_call: TRBJ1-1
cdr3_aa: CASSAAGTGFGAFF
cdr3_nt: TGTGCCAGCAGCGCGGCCGGGACAGGGTTTGGAGCTTTCTTT

d_call: NA
v_call: TRBV7-8
clone_size: NA
j_call: TRBJ1-1
cdr3_aa: CASSKGFTEAFF
cdr3_nt: TGTGCCAGCAGCAAGGGGTTCACTGAAGCTTTCTTT

d_call: TRBD1
v_call: TRBV6-5
clone_size: NA
j_call: TRBJ1-1
cdr3_aa: CASSYGGTGINTEAFF
cdr3_nt: TGTGCCAGCAGTTACGGCGGGACAGGGATTAACACTGAAGCTTTCTTT

d_call: NA
v_call: TRBV9
clone_size: few
j_call: TRBJ2-7
cdr3_aa: CASSFGQSAYEQYF
cdr3_nt: TGTGCCAGCAGCTTTGGACAGTCAGCCTACGAGCAGTACTTC

d_call: TRBD1
v_call: TRBV9
clone_size: NA
j_call: TRBJ2-5
cdr3_aa: CASSPEGGQGAPRQYF
cdr3_nt: TGTGCCAGCAGCCCTGAGGGAGGTCAGGGGGCGCCGCGCCAGTACTTC

d_call: NA
v_call: TRBV5-5
clone_size: NA
j_call: TRBJ2-6
cdr3_aa: CASSWDLANVLTF
cdr3_nt: TGTGCCAGCAGTTGGGACTTGGCCAACGTCCTGACTTTC

d_call: TRBD1
v_call: TRBV7-3
clone_size: few
j_call: TRBJ2-6
cdr3_aa: CASSLMDRGSGANVLTF
cdr3_nt: TGTGCCAGCAGCTTAATGGACAGGGGCTCTGGGGCCAACGTCCTGACTTTC

d_call: NA
v_call: TRBV14
clone_size: NA
j_call: TRBJ2-7
cdr3_aa: CASSQLFSYEQYF
cdr3_nt: TGTGCCAGCAGCCAACTATTCTCCTACGAGCAGTACTTC

d_call: TRBD1
v_call: TRBV7-9
clone_size: NA
j_call: TRBJ1-2
cdr3_aa: CASSLDLGQLPNYGYTF
cdr3_nt: TGTGCCAGCAGCTTAGACCTGGGACAGCTCCCTAACTATGGCTACACCTTC

d_call: TRBD1
v_call: TRBV5-4
clone_size: NA
j_call: TRBJ2-2
cdr3_aa: CASSWTGRNTGELFF
cdr3_nt: TGTGCCAGCAGCTGGACAGGGAGGAACACCGGGGAGCTGTTTTTT

d_call: TRBD1
v_call: TRBV10-3
clone_size: NA
j_call: TRBJ2-7
cdr3_aa: CAISESTESRGPLHYEQYF
cdr3_nt: TGTGCCATCAGTGAGTCGACTGAAAGCAGGGGGCCTCTACACTACGAGCAGTACTTC

d_call: NA
v_call: TRBV15
clone_size: NA
j_call: TRBJ2-7
cdr3_aa: CATSRADSYEQYF
cdr3_nt: TGTGCCACCAGCAGAGCTGACAGCTACGAGCAGTACTTC

d_call: TRBD1
v_call: TRBV29-1
clone_size: NA
j_call: TRBJ1-2
cdr3_aa: CSVSPILGTESFHTF
cdr3_nt: TGCAGCGTCTCCCCCATCTTGGGGACAGAATCCTTCCACACCTTC

d_call: TRBD1
v_call: TRBV7-6
clone_size: NA
j_call: TRBJ1-4
cdr3_aa: CASSFRQGWGEKLFF
cdr3_nt: TGTGCCAGCAGCTTCAGACAGGGGTGGGGGGAAAAACTGTTTTTT